This T cell receptor (beta chain) was captured by sequencing in a study of control samples from healthy donors and cancer patients (TCRdb year 2020). The method behind the library was the immunoSEQ multiplex PCR assay. The clones in this table, taken by TCRdb from immuneACCESS, are in-frame only. Not every clone is retained; where verified, under half of the shortfall comes from an unresolved V gene, and the cause of the rest is unknown. The sample yields tens of thousands of clones; roughly 91% were counted once. About 9.5% of the sample goes to the ten largest clones. To note about this clone: This clone's antigen is unknown. No per-base quality is available; no much larger clone lies one base away.

Trimming takes 4 bases off V and 6 bases off J; junction bases not matched to a gene: 9. Inclusive of the bounding cysteine and phenylalanine, the CDR3 is 15 residues long. CDR3 DNA is the only sequence kept; it has 45 bases, read in frame from the first base. Sequences LGHNA (CDR1) and YNFKEQ (CDR2) are obtained from the germline V gene. This sequence was found in a woman aged 50 to 60 with colorectal cancer. The rearranged chain carries TRBV4-2 and TRBJ2-3, with 8 middle bases fitting TRBD2. Sequencing was done on a sample of PBMCs. DNA sequence: TGTGCCAGCAGCCCCCTTGGAGCGGGGGCGGATACGCAGTATTTT. This yields the protein CASSPLGAGADTQYF.